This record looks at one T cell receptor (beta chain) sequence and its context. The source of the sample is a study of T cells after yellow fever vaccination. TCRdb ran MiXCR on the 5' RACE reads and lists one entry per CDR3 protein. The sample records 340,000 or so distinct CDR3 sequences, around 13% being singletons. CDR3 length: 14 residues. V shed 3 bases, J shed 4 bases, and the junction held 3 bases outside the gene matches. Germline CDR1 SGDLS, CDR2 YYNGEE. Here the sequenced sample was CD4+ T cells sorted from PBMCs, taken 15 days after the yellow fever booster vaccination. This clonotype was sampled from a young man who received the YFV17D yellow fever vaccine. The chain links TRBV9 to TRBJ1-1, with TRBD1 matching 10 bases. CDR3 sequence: CASSGRTGGTEAFF. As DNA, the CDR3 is TGTGCCAGCAGCGGGCGGACAGGGGGCACTGAAGCTTTCTTT.